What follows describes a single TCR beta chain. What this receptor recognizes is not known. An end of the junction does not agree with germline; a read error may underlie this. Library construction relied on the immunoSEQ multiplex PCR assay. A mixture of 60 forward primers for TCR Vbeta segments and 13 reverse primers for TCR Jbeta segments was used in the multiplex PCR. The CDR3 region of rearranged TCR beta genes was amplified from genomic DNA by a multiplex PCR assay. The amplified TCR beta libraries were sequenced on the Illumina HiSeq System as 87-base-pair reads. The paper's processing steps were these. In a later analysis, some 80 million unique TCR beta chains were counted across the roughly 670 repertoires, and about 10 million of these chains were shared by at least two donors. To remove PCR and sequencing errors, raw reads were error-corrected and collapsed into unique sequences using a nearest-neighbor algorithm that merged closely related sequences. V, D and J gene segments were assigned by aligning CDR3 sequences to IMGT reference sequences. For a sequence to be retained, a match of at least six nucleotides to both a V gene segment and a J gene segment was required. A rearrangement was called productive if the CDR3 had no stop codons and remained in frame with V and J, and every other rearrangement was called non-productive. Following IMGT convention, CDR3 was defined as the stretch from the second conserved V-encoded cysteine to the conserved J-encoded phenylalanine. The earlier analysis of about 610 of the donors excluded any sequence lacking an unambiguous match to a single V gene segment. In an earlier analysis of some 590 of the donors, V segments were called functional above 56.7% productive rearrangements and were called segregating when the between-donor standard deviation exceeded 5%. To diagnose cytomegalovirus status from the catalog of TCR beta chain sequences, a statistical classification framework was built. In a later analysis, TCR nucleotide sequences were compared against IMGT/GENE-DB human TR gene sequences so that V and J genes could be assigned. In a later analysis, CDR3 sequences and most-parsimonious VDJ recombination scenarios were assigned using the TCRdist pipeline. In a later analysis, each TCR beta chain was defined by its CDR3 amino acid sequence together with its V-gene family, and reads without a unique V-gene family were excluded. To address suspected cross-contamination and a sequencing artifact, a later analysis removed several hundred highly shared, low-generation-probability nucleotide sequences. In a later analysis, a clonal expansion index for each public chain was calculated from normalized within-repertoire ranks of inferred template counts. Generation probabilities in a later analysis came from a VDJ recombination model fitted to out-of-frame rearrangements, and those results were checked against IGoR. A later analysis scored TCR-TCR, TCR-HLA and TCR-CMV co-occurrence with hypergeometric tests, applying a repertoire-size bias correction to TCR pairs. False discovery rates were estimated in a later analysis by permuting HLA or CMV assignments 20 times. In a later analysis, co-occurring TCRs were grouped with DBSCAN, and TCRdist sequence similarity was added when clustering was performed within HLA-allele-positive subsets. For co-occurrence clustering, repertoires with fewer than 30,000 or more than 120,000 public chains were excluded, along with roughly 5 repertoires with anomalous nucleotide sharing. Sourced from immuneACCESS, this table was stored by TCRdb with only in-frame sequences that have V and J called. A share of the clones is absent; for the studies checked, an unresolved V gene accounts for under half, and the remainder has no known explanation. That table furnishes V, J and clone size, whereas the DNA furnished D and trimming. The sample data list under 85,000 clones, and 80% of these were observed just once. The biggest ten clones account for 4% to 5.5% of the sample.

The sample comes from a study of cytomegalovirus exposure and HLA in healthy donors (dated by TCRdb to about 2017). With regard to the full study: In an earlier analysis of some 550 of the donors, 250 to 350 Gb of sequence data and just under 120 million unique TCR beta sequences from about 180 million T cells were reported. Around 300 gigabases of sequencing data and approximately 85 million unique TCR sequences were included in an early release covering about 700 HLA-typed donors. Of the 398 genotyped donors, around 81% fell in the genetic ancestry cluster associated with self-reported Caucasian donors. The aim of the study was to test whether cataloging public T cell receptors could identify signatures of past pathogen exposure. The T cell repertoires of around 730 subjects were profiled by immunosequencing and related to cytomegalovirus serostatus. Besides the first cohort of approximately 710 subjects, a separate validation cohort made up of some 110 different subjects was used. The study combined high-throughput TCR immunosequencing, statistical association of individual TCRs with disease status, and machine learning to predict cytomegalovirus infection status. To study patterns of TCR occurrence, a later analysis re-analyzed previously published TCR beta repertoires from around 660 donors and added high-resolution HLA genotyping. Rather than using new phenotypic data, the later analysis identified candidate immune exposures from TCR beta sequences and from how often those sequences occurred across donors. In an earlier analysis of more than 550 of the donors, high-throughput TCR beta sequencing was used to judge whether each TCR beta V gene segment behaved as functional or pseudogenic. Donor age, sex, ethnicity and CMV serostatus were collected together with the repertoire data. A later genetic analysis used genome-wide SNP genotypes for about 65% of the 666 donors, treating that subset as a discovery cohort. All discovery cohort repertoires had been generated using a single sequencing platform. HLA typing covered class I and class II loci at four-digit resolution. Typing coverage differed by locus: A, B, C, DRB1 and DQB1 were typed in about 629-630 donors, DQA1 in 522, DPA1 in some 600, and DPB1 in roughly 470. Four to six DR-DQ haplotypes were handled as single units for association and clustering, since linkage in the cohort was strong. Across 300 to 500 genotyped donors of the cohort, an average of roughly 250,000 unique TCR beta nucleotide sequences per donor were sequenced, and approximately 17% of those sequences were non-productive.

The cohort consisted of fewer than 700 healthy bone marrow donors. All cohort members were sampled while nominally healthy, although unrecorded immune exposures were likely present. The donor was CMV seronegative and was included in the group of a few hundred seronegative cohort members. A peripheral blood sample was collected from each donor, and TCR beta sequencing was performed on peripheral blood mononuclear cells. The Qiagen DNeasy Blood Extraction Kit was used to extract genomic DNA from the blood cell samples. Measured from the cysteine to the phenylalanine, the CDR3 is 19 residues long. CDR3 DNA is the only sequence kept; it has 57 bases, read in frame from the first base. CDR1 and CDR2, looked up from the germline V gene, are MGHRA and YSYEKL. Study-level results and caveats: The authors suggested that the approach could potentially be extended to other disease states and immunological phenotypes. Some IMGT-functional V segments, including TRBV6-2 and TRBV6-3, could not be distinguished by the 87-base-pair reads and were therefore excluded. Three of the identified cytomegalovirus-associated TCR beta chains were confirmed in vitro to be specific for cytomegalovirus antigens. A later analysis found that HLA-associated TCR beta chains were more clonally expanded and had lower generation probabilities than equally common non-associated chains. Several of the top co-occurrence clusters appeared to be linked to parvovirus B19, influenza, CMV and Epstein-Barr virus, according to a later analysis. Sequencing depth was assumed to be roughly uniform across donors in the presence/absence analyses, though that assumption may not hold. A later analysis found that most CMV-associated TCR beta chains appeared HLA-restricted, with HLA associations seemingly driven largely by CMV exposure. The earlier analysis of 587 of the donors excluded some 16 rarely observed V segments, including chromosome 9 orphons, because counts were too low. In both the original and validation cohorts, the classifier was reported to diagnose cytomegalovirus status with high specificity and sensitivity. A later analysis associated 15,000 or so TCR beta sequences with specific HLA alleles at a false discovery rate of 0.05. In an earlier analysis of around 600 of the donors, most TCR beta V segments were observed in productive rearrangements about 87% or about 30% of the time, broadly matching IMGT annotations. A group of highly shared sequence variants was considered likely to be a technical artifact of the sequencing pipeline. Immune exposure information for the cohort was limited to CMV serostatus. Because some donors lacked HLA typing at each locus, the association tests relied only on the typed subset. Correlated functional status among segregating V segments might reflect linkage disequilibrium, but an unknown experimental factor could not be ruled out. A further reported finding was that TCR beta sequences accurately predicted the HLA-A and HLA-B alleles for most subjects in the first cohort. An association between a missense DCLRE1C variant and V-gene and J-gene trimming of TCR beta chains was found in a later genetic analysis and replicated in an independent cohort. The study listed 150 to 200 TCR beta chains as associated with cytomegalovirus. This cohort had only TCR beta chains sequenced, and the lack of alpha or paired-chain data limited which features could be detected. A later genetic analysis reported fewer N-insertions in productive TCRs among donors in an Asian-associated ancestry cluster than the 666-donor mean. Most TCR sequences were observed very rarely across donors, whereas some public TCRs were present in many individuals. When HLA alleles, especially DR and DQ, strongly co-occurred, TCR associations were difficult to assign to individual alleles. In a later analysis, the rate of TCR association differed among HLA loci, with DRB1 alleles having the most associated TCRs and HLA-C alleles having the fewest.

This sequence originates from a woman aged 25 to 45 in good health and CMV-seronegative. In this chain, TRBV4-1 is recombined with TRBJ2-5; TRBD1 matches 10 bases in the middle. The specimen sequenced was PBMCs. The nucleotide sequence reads TGCGCCAGCAGCCCCATTCGACAGGGGGCAACAGTCTACCAGGAGACCCAGTACTTC. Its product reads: CASSPIRQGATVYQETQYF.